These 11 T cell receptor beta chains share one sample of origin, sequenced in a study of regulatory T cells in long-lasting Graves disease. Documented time point: persistent/refractory GD, antithyroid drugs over 5 years with positive TRAb. The authors made the TCR library using RNA they extracted from PBMCs. Arm-PCR of CDR3 regions with iRepertoire HTBI primers generated TCR beta libraries. Via MiXCR, TCRdb re-called the multiplex PCR reads, giving one row per CDR3 protein. Here the sample spans approximately 690,000 distinct CDR3 sequences, about 30% being singletons. The sample here was peripheral blood mononuclear cells (PBMCs), taken when the disease was refractory, from a patient treated with antithyroid drugs. The source of these receptors is a female donor with Graves disease.

This clonotype occurred a few times. The chain uses TRBV2 and TRBJ1-3; D ambiguous. Germline V lookup: CDR1 SNHLY, CDR2 FYNNEI. The CDR3 is 14 amino acids. V dropped 5 bases and J dropped 6 bases, with 14 bases sitting between them. The DNA of the CDR3 is TGTGCCAGCAGTTACGGAGGGCTGGAAAACACCATATATTTT. This gives the protein CASSYGGLENTIYF.

V usage is TRBV10-3 and J usage is TRBJ2-1, with 10 bases identical to TRBD2. V shed 4 bases and J 9 bases; nucleotides not matched to a gene: 9. Looked up from germline, CDR1 is ENHRY and CDR2 is SYGVKD. The length of the CDR3 is 15 residues. The CDR3 DNA follows: TGTGCCATCAGTGGCCAGCTAGCGGGAGACCGTGAGCAGTTCTTC. Its protein is CAISGQLAGDREQFF.

This clonotype showed up many times. A single base separates this from a much larger clone, so it may be a read error. The V gene is TRBV7-3, the J gene TRBJ1-1; maybe TRBD1 (6 bases). V dropped 5 bases and J dropped 1 base, with 8 bases sitting between them. The CDR3 is made up of 13 amino acids. CDR1 and CDR2 (germline): SGHTA, FQGTGA. The CDR3 DNA reads as TGTGCCAGCAGCATGGACAGGAACACTGAAGCTTTCTTT. It is translated as CASSMDRNTEAFF.

The V and J genes are TRBV5-6 and TRBJ1-1; a possible D gene is TRBD1 (5 bases). The germline gives CDR1 SGHDT, CDR2 YYEEEE. Between the trimmed V and J ends, which lost 5 bases and 6 bases, there was a span of 17 bases. The CDR3 is 14 amino acids. The CDR3 here is CASRQWSGTPEAFF. The CDR3 DNA is TGTGCCAGCAGACAATGGTCCGGGACCCCTGAAGCTTTCTTT.

This sequence joins TRBV5-1 and TRBJ1-2; the D gene is possibly TRBD1 (5 bases). CDR3 length equals 15 residues. V was shortened by 0 bases and J by 4 bases, with 13 bases between the two germline ends. CDR1 and CDR2 from the germline V gene are SGHRS and YFSETQ. CDR3 DNA: TGCGCCAGCAGCTTGGAAGAGGGGCTCAGCTATGGCTACACCTTC. It yields the protein CASSLEEGLSYGYTF. Filled out from reference TRBV5-1 and TRBJ1-2, the complete variable domain reads KAGVTQTPRYLIKTRGQQVTLSCSPISGHRSVSWYQQTPGQGLQFLFEYFSETQRNKGNFPGRFSGRQFSNSRSEMNVSTLELGDSALYLCASSLEEGLSYGYTFGSGTRLTVV.

In its sample, this clonotype was seen a few times. The V and J genes are TRBV6-1 and TRBJ1-2, with 7 bases matching TRBD1. This CDR3 has 13 amino acids. Trimming at V came to 5 bases and at J to 8 bases, leaving 8 bases not matched to a gene. CDR1 is MNHNS and CDR2 is SASEGT in the germline V gene. In DNA, the CDR3 is TGTGCCAGCAGTCGTACAGGGGCAAAGGGCTACACCTTC. Translated: CASSRTGAKGYTF.

This clonotype was observed once. At one end, the junction sequence differs from germline, possibly due to a read error. This chain uses TRBV28 with TRBJ1-1, with D tentatively TRBD1 (5 bases). The CDR3 is 13 amino acids. CDR1 MDHEN and CDR2 SYDVKM come from the germline V gene. DNA of the CDR3: TGTGCCAGCAGCTTATTCGGGACGGGAGAAGCTTTCTTT. This gives the protein CASSLFGTGEAFF. Using reference TRBV28 and TRBJ1-1 for the parts outside the CDR3, the full variable domain is DVKVTQSSRYLVKRTGEKVFLECVQDMDHENMFWYRQDPGLGLRLIYFSYDVKMKEKGDIPEGYSVSREKKERFSLILESASTNQTSMYLCASSLFGTGEAFFGQGTRLTVV.

Comment on this clonotype: This may be a read error, as it is one base from a much larger clone. The chain employs TRBV3-1 and TRBJ1-2, with D unclear. CDR1 and CDR2 from the germline V gene are LGHDT and YNNKEL (reference sequence). The CDR3 consists of 12 residues. For the CDR3, the DNA is TGTGCCAGCAGCCCTTCCGGCGATGGCCACACCTTC. Translated: CASSPSGDGHTF.

The rearrangement links TRBV5-6 to TRBJ2-4, with 11 positions matching TRBD1. The germline CDR1 and CDR2 sequences are SGHDT and YYEEEE. This CDR3 region has 15 residues. V was pared by 0 bases and J by 8 bases, with 4 bases of the junction left unmatched. CDR3 in DNA: TGTGCCAGCAGCTTGGGGACAGGGGGCGCACACATTCAGTACTTC. It translates to CASSLGTGGAHIQYF.

The gene calls are TRBV7-3 and TRBJ1-5, with 8 positions matching TRBD1. CDR1 is SGHTA and CDR2 is FQGTGA in the germline V gene. The CDR3 has 16 residues. The junction had 8 bases not matched to a gene; V was cut back by 6 bases and J by 1 base. The CDR3 nucleotides read TGTGCCAGCAGTAGTTCACACAGGGGGAGCAATCAGCCCCAGCATTTT. Translating it yields CASSSSHRGSNQPQHF.

The V and J genes are TRBV27 and TRBJ1-6; D gene ambiguous. Trimming left V 2 bases short and J 4 bases short, with 9 bases between. The CDR3 consists of 15 residues. Germline assignment: CDR1 MNHEY and CDR2 SMNVEV (reference sequence). For the CDR3, the DNA is TGTGCCAGCAGTTTACAGGCGGATTATAATTCACCCCTCCACTTT. Encoded protein: CASSLQADYNSPLHF.